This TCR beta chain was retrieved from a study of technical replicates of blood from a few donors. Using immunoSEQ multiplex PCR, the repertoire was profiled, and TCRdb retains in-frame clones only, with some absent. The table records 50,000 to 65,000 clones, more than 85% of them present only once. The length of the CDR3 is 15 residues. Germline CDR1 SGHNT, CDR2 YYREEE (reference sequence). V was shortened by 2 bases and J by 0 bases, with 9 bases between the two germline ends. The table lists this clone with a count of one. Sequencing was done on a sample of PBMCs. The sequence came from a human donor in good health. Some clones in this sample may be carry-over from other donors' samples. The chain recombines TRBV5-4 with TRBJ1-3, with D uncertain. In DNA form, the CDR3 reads TGTGCCAGCAGCTTTGGTGGCAGCTCTGGAAACACCATATATTTT. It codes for CASSFGGSSGNTIYF.